The 23 T cell receptor beta chains given below trace back to one sample, sequenced in a study of T cells in localized non-small cell lung cancer. Libraries were prepared by immunoSEQ multiplex PCR; TCRdb keeps only in-frame clonotypes and omits some of them. Among 70,000 to 90,000 clones listed, more than 75% were seen once. This material consisted of peripheral blood, taken before any cancer treatment. These receptors came from a female donor aged 60 or older with stage I lung adenocarcinoma.

This clone was recorded at least ten times. The genes are TRBV29-1 and TRBJ2-7, with 7 positions matching TRBD1. Germline trimming cut 3 bases from V and 2 bases from J; bases unmatched to any gene: 4. This CDR3 has 13 residues. Germline assignment: CDR1 SQVTM and CDR2 ANQGSEA. The CDR3 bases are TGCAGCGTTGACGGGGACAGCCCCTACGAGCAGTACTTC. This translates into CSVDGDSPYEQYF.

V is TRBV5-1 and J is TRBJ2-7; 10 nucleotides line up with TRBD2. J was trimmed by 6 bases and V by 2 bases; bases with no gene match: 5. The germline V gene has CDR1 SGHRS and CDR2 YFSETQ. CDR3 length: 14 amino acids. CDR3 coding DNA: TGCGCCAGCAGCTTAAGCGGGGGGGCCCCCGAGCAGTACTTC. It is translated as CASSLSGGAPEQYF.

This clone was seen a handful of times. The V and J genes are TRBV28 and TRBJ1-2; D remains ambiguous. Deletions cut 10 bases from V and 6 bases from J, with 18 bases between. The germline V gene encodes CDR1 MDHEN and CDR2 SYDVKM. The CDR3 spans 13 residues. CDR3 protein: CATSPRESHGYTF. The DNA for the CDR3 is TGTGCCACCTCGCCACGGGAAAGCCATGGCTACACCTTC.

The CDR3 protein is CASSERRNSNYGYTF. The CDR3 nucleotides are TGTGCCAGCAGTGAAAGAAGGAATTCTAACTATGGCTACACCTTC. This chain connects TRBV6-1 to TRBJ1-2; D is uncertain. Trimming left V 2 bases short and J 0 bases short, with 10 bases between. CDR1 is MNHNS and CDR2 is SASEGT in the germline V gene. The CDR3 length is 15 residues.

V is TRBV7-9 and J is TRBJ1-5, with D possibly being TRBD1 (5 bases). Germline lookup yields CDR1 SEHNR and CDR2 FQNEAQ (reference sequence). There are 14 residues in the CDR3. V shed 0 bases and J shed 4 bases, with 7 bases lying between them. The CDR3 region is CASSLAGVNQPQHF. The CDR3 region has the DNA TGTGCCAGCAGCTTAGCAGGGGTAAATCAGCCCCAGCATTTT.

The genes are TRBV7-2 and TRBJ2-7, with 9 bases lining up with TRBD2. With 5 bases clipped from V and 4 bases from J, the junction kept 9 bases outside the gene matches. CDR1 and CDR2 (germline): SGHTA, FQGNSA. This CDR3 has 15 amino acids. CDR3 amino acids: CASSPSRLAVYEQYF. For the CDR3, the DNA is TGTGCCAGCAGCCCAAGTAGACTAGCGGTTTACGAGCAGTACTTC.

This clone was observed a handful of times. V is TRBV30 and J is TRBJ1-1; no clear D. The CDR3 extends over 10 amino acids. The germline V gene has CDR1 GTSNPN and CDR2 SVGIG (reference sequence). V shed 4 bases and J shed 4 bases, with 4 bases lying between them. The CDR3 DNA is TGTGCCTGGAAAGGCACTGAAGCTTTCTTT. Its translation is CAWKGTEAFF.

The gene calls are TRBV7-9 and TRBJ2-1; D may match TRBD1 or TRBD2 (6 bases each). The ends were cut back, 4 bases at V and 2 bases at J, with 15 bases in the middle. This CDR3 spans 16 amino acids. In germline, CDR1 is SEHNR, CDR2 FQNEAQ (reference sequence). The DNA for the CDR3 is TGTGCCAGCAGCTCCGGAGGGGGTAGTACCTACAATGAGCAGTTCTTC. Amino acids: CASSSGGGSTYNEQFF.

The V and J genes are TRBV6-6 and TRBJ2-2; no definite D call. Trimming took 6 bases from V and 11 from J, leaving 7 bases between them. Germline V gene lookup returns CDR1 MNHNY and CDR2 SVGAGI (reference sequence). This CDR3 has 10 residues. The CDR3 region has the DNA TGTGCCAGCAGCCAGACTGAGCTGTTTTTT. Translation: CASSQTELFF.

This clone was seen only a few times. The chain carries TRBV5-1 and TRBJ2-3; D is undetermined. The CDR3 is 15 residues long. V shed 0 bases and J shed 2 bases, with 10 bases lying between them. Germline assignment: CDR1 SGHRS and CDR2 YFSETQ. The CDR3 reads CASSLDGSTTDTQYF. The CDR3 DNA is TGCGCCAGCAGCTTGGACGGGTCCACCACAGATACGCAGTATTTT.

The chain is built from TRBV7-9 and TRBJ2-7; no reliable D call. This CDR3 has 14 amino acids. Per the germline V gene, CDR1 is SEHNR and CDR2 is FQNEAQ (reference sequence). The ends were cut back, 0 bases at V and 5 bases at J, with 11 bases in the middle. The CDR3 loop reads CASSLASELNEQYF. The CDR3 region has the DNA TGTGCCAGCAGCTTAGCGTCCGAATTGAACGAGCAGTACTTC.

This clone occurred a few times. The chain employs TRBV4-1 and TRBJ2-3; 9 bases match TRBD2. The CDR3 extends over 18 amino acids. CDR1 and CDR2 (germline): MGHRA, YSYEKL. V lost 0 bases, J lost 9 bases, and 16 bases stayed unmatched. DNA of the CDR3: TGCGCCAGCAGCCAAGATGGTGAGCGGGGGGTCCCCGATGAGACGCAGTATTTT. This sequence encodes CASSQDGERGVPDETQYF.

The chain recombines TRBV14 with TRBJ2-2, with 7 bases lining up with TRBD1. Germline V gene sequence: CDR1 SGHDN, CDR2 FVKESK. The CDR3 contains 13 residues. V gave up 2 bases and J gave up 6 bases; unmatched junction bases: 0. The CDR3 sequence: CASSQTGAGELFF. CDR3 sequence (DNA): TGTGCCAGCAGCCAAACAGGGGCCGGGGAGCTGTTTTTT.

The rearrangement joins TRBV5-6 to TRBJ1-4; D possibly corresponds to TRBD1 (6 bases). The germline gives CDR1 SGHDT, CDR2 YYEEEE. V was pared by 3 bases and J by 3 bases, with 18 bases between. This CDR3 has 17 residues. The CDR3 DNA is TGTGCCAGCAGCTCCCGGGGGGGGGCTTCCTCTAATGAAAAACTGTTTTTT. Its protein is CASSSRGGASSNEKLFF.

This chain connects TRBV9 to TRBJ1-2; D may be TRBD1 (6 bases). This CDR3 has 15 amino acids. Trimming removed 3 bases from V and 5 bases from J, with 17 bases in between. In germline, CDR1 is SGDLS, CDR2 YYNGEE. The DNA of the CDR3 is TGTGCCAGCAGCGCGGGACATTCAATCCGGTATGGCTACACCTTC. Its protein product is CASSAGHSIRYGYTF.

This rearrangement joins TRBV5-8 to TRBJ1-2; TRBD1 aligns across 11 bases. Germline CDR1 is SGHTS and CDR2 is YDEGEE. With 4 bases clipped from V and 4 bases from J, the junction kept 15 bases outside the gene matches. This CDR3 is 18 amino acids long. CDR3 sequence (DNA): TGTGCCAGCAGCCACTGGACAGGGGGCTATAAGGAGAGCTATGGCTACACCTTC. Residues: CASSHWTGGYKESYGYTF.

The CDR3 loop is CASSPGTTNEKLFF. The CDR3 coding sequence is TGTGCCAGCAGCCCGGGGACCACTAATGAAAAACTGTTTTTT. V usage is TRBV7-7 and J usage is TRBJ1-4; a possible D gene is TRBD1 (5 bases). The CDR3 sequence is 14 residues long. CDR1 is SSHAT, CDR2 FNYEAQ, per germline (reference sequence). The germline V and J ends were trimmed by 5 bases and 2 bases, with 9 bases remaining between them.

CDR3 DNA: TGTGCCAGTGGGGTCCTAGCGGTCGATGAGCAGTTCTTC. Translating it yields CASGVLAVDEQFF. The chain is built from TRBV15 and TRBJ2-1; 7 bases are a match to TRBD2. With 10 bases clipped from V and 8 bases from J, the junction kept 11 bases outside the gene matches. Germline CDR1 is LNHNV and CDR2 is YYDKDF (reference sequence). The CDR3 sequence is 13 residues long.

The chain combines TRBV4-1 with TRBJ2-3, with D unresolved. The CDR3 has 15 residues. Germline CDR1 and CDR2: MGHRA and YSYEKL. Trimming pared 0 bases from V and 2 bases from J, leaving 9 bases between. Here the CDR3 DNA reads TGCGCCAGCAGCCAAGAGGCAGCGCCCACAGATACGCAGTATTTT. It codes for CASSQEAAPTDTQYF.

The chain carries TRBV6-4 and TRBJ1-5, with 7 bases aligning to TRBD1. Trimming cost V 6 bases and J 5 bases; bases outside gene matches: 19. CDR3 size: 18 residues. Germline CDR1 is MRHNA and CDR2 is SNTAGT. CDR3 bases: TGTGCCAGCAGCCTGGTTGATGAGTTCGGGACAGACGATCAGCCCCAGCATTTT. Encoded protein: CASSLVDEFGTDDQPQHF.

The genes are TRBV6-5 and TRBJ2-7; 9 nucleotides match TRBD1. CDR1 and CDR2 from the germline V gene are MNHEY and SVGAGI. The V and J ends lost 7 bases and 6 bases, in that order; junction bases with no gene match: 10. The CDR3 covers 14 residues. The CDR3 is CASKTGQGPSEQYF. The CDR3 DNA follows: TGTGCCAGCAAAACGGGACAGGGCCCGAGCGAGCAGTACTTC.

The genes are TRBV4-3 and TRBJ1-5; a possible D gene is TRBD1 (6 bases). CDR1 is LGHNA, CDR2 YSLEER, per germline. V was cut by 3 bases and J by 10 bases, with 13 bases left in between. This CDR3 comprises 13 residues. CDR3 sequence: CASSQDTGRPQHF. CDR3 DNA: TGCGCCAGCAGCCAGGATACAGGGAGACCCCAGCATTTT.

The chain carries TRBV6-1 and TRBJ2-5, with a possible D match to TRBD2 (6 bases). The CDR3 extends over 11 amino acids. V was pared by 6 bases and J by 4 bases, with 6 bases between. Per germline, CDR1 MNHNS and CDR2 SASEGT. CDR3 residues: CASREGETQYF. In DNA, the CDR3 is TGTGCCAGCAGGGAGGGAGAGACCCAGTACTTC.